Each of the 19 T cell receptor beta chains below was sequenced from the same sample in a study of T cell responses to AZD1222 COVID-19 vaccine. Measured with immunoSEQ multiplex PCR; TCRdb has only the in-frame clones, and not every one. Counted here are approximately 81,000 clones, 80% to 95% occurring once; the ten biggest clones make up less than 5.5%. Here the sequenced sample was peripheral blood, taken on day 0 of MenACWY control vaccination. These receptors all stem from an adult in good health.

The rearrangement joins TRBV5-4 to TRBJ2-7; perhaps D is TRBD1 or TRBD2 (5 bases each). The CDR3 has 15 amino acids. V was clipped by 1 base and J by 1 base, with 12 bases between them. Germline V gives CDR1 SGHNT, CDR2 YYREEE (reference sequence). CDR3 nucleotides: TGTGCCAGCAGCTTGTCAGGGACGAGGTCCTACGAGCAGTACTTC. It is translated as CASSLSGTRSYEQYF.

The chain employs TRBV7-3 and TRBJ2-5; D perhaps matches TRBD2 (7 bases). The V gene's germline CDR1 is SGHTA and CDR2 FQGTGA. The germline V and J ends were trimmed by 4 bases and 4 bases, with 10 bases remaining between them. The CDR3 contains 13 residues. Written as DNA, the CDR3 is TGTGCCAGCAGCTACAGGGAGGGAGAGACCCAGTACTTC. Its translation is CASSYREGETQYF.

The V gene is TRBV28, the J gene TRBJ1-1; 8 nucleotides align to TRBD1. V shed 2 bases, J shed 5 bases, and the junction held 7 bases outside the gene matches. Germline CDR1 is MDHEN and CDR2 is SYDVKM. This CDR3 region has 15 residues. The CDR3 here is CASSLPGTGVTEAFF. In DNA form, the CDR3 reads TGTGCCAGCAGTTTACCCGGGACAGGTGTGACTGAAGCTTTCTTT. Variable domain in full (rest from reference TRBV28 and TRBJ1-1): DVKVTQSSRYLVKRTGEKVFLECVQDMDHENMFWYRQDPGLGLRLIYFSYDVKMKEKGDIPEGYSVSREKKERFSLILESASTNQTSMYLCASSLPGTGVTEAFFGQGTRLTVV.

The chain links TRBV7-8 to TRBJ2-7; D unresolved. Germline CDR1 and CDR2: SGHVS and FQNEAQ. The CDR3 covers 13 residues. Between the trimmed V and J ends, which lost 5 bases and 6 bases, there was a span of 14 bases. CDR3 nucleotide sequence: TGTGCCAGCAGCACCGGCCTGAACGGCGAGCAGTACTTC. Translated: CASSTGLNGEQYF.

Turning to this clone: Other DNA sequences within the sample encode an identical CDR3. V gene TRBV27 combines with J gene TRBJ2-5, with no clear D. The V and J ends lost 5 bases and 0 bases respectively, with 4 bases between them. CDR1 and CDR2 from the germline V gene are MNHEY and SMNVEV (reference sequence). The CDR3 runs 12 residues. Written as DNA, the CDR3 is TGTGCCAGCAGTACCGACCAAGAGACCCAGTACTTC. This codes for CASSTDQETQYF.

This sequence joins TRBV5-1 and TRBJ2-1; D uncertain. The germline gives CDR1 SGHRS, CDR2 YFSETQ. CDR3 length: 13 amino acids. Trimming pared 4 bases from V and 4 bases from J, leaving 9 bases between. The CDR3 here is CASSGNLYNEQFF. Written as DNA, the CDR3 is TGCGCCAGCAGCGGTAACCTGTACAATGAGCAGTTCTTC. The full variable domain, in which reference TRBV5-1 and TRBJ2-1 provide the parts outside the CDR3, is KAGVTQTPRYLIKTRGQQVTLSCSPISGHRSVSWYQQTPGQGLQFLFEYFSETQRNKGNFPGRFSGRQFSNSRSEMNVSTLELGDSALYLCASSGNLYNEQFFGPGTRLTVL.

About this clone itself: The same CDR3 is also encoded by other DNA sequences in this sample. The genes are TRBV5-4 and TRBJ2-5; D is possibly TRBD1 or TRBD2 (5 bases each). Germline V CDR1 and CDR2: SGHNT, YYREEE (reference sequence). V was trimmed by 2 bases and J by 4 bases, leaving 9 bases between them. CDR3 length: 13 residues. The CDR3 spells CASSLGDRETQYF. The CDR3 region has the DNA TGTGCCAGCAGCTTAGGGGACCGAGAGACCCAGTACTTC.

The V gene is TRBV7-7, the J gene TRBJ2-2, with D hard to call. CDR3 length equals 13 residues. The V and J ends lost 3 bases and 6 bases respectively, with 8 bases between them. CDR1 and CDR2 (germline): SSHAT, FNYEAQ (reference sequence). DNA for the CDR3: TGTGCCAGCAGCTTCCTAGGCTCCGGGGAGCTGTTTTTT. This translates into CASSFLGSGELFF.

The V call is TRBV6-2 or TRBV6-3, the J call TRBJ2-5; D unresolved. The germline CDR1 and CDR2 sequences are MNHEY and SVGEGT. The CDR3 runs 14 residues. The ends were cut back, 6 bases at V and 5 bases at J, with 16 bases in the middle. The CDR3 DNA is TGTGCCAGCAGCGACTTTGGAAGGACGGAGACCCAGTACTTC. Translating it yields CASSDFGRTETQYF.

CDR3 sequence (DNA): TGTGCCTGGTGGACTCCAGGGACTAGCAAGCAGTACTTC. It yields the protein CAWWTPGTSKQYF. This sequence joins TRBV30 and TRBJ2-7, with 9 bases aligning to TRBD2. The CDR3 extends over 13 amino acids. The junction had 10 bases not matched to a gene; V was cut back by 5 bases and J by 8 bases. Germline assignment: CDR1 GTSNPN and CDR2 SVGIG (reference sequence).

The chain combines TRBV30 with TRBJ2-7; either TRBD1 or TRBD2 may supply D (6 bases each). The CDR3 consists of 14 residues. Germline V gene lookup returns CDR1 GTSNPN and CDR2 SVGIG (reference sequence). Trimming removed 2 bases at V and 2 bases at J, with 13 bases between. The chain's CDR3 is CAWSLGRGPYEQYF. In DNA, the CDR3 is TGTGCCTGGAGTCTAGGACGGGGGCCCTACGAGCAGTACTTC.

This CDR3 reads CASSSGLGINYGYTF. Written as DNA, the CDR3 is TGTGCCAGCAGCTCGGGGTTAGGGATCAACTATGGCTACACCTTC. This sequence joins TRBV5-5 and TRBJ1-2; no reliable D call. Trimming left V 3 bases short and J 2 bases short, with 14 bases between. The CDR3 spans 15 residues. The V gene's germline CDR1 is SGHKS and CDR2 YYEKEE (reference sequence).

A note on this clone: A junction boundary mismatches the germline segment, possibly from a read error. This chain links TRBV7-2 with TRBJ2-1, with 13 bases aligning to TRBD2. The CDR3 has 13 residues. Per the germline V gene, CDR1 is SGHTA and CDR2 is FQGNSA. The CDR3: CASSPWTSGSLVF. For the CDR3, the DNA is TGTGCCAGCAGCCCCTGGACTAGCGGGAGTCTAGTCTTC.

Only one count was recorded for this clone. The chain combines TRBV4-1 with TRBJ1-4; D gene uncertain. CDR1 MGHRA and CDR2 YSYEKL come from the germline V gene. CDR3 length: 16 residues. V lost 1 base, J lost 0 bases, and 9 bases lay in between. This chain's CDR3 is CASSQVHTATNEKLFF. CDR3 in DNA: TGCGCCAGCAGCCAAGTTCACACTGCAACTAATGAAAAACTGTTTTTT.

This chain links TRBV5-1 with TRBJ2-1, with no clear D. V lost 0 bases and J lost 10, with 11 bases in between. CDR3 length: 13 amino acids. Per germline, CDR1 SGHRS and CDR2 YFSETQ. The CDR3 sequence is CASSLAIAGEQFF. In DNA, the CDR3 is TGCGCCAGCAGCTTGGCCATAGCCGGGGAGCAGTTCTTC.

The chain couples TRBV20-1 to TRBJ2-5, with 8 bases that match TRBD2. Germline-derived CDR1 and CDR2 are DFQATT and SNEGSKA (reference sequence). The CDR3 has 13 amino acids. Trimming at V came to 3 bases and at J to 5 bases, leaving 5 bases not matched to a gene. The CDR3 region is CSASGAGAETQYF. CDR3 nucleotide sequence: TGCAGTGCTAGTGGAGCGGGAGCTGAGACCCAGTACTTC.

V is TRBV5-1 and J is TRBJ2-7, with TRBD1 matching 7 bases. Trimming took 4 bases from V and 4 from J; bases not matched to a gene: 5. The CDR3 is 13 amino acids. The germline V gene has CDR1 SGHRS and CDR2 YFSETQ. The CDR3 bases are TGCGCCAGCAGCAGGGACAGCTTTTACGAGCAGTACTTC. Its protein is CASSRDSFYEQYF.

This chain links TRBV4-3 with TRBJ2-2; 8 bases are a match to TRBD2. V trimming: 0 bases; J trimming: 2 bases; junction bases outside the gene matches: 5. Germline CDR1 is LGHNA and CDR2 is YSLEER. The length of the CDR3 is 17 residues. For the CDR3, the DNA is TGCGCCAGCAGCCAAGATCGCGGGGGGACAAACACCGGGGAGCTGTTTTTT. Protein: CASSQDRGGTNTGELFF.

The table lists this clone with a few counts. CDR3 coding DNA: TGTGCCAGTAGTTCCAATAGGGGCCAGCCCCAGCATTTT. Translation gives CASSSNRGQPQHF. The V call is TRBV19, the J call TRBJ1-5; D is perhaps TRBD1 (5 bases). The germline V and J ends were trimmed by 5 bases and 7 bases, with 12 bases remaining between them. The germline gives CDR1 LNHDA, CDR2 SQIVND (reference sequence). The CDR3 runs to 13 residues.